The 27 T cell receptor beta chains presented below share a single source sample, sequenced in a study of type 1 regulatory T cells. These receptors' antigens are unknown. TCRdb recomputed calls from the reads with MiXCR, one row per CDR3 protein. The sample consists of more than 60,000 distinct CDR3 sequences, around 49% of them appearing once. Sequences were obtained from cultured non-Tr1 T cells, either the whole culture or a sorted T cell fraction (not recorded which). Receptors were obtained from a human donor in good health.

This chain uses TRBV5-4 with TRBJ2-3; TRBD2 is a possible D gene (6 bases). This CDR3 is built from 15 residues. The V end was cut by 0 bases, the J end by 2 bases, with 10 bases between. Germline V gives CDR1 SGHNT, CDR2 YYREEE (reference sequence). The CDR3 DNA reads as TGTGCCAGCAGCTTGGCAGCGGGTTACACAGATACGCAGTATTTT. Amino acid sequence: CASSLAAGYTDTQYF.

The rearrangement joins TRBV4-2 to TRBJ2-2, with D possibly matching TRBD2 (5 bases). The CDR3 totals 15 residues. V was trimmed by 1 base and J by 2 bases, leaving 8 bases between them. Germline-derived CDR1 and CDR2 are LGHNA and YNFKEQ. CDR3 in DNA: TGTGCCAGCAGCCAAGTCAGCGGAAACACCGGGGAGCTGTTTTTT. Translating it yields CASSQVSGNTGELFF.

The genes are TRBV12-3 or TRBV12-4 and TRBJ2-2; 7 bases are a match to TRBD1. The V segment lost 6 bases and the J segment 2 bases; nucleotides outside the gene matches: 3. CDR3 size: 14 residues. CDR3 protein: CASRRQGNTGELFF. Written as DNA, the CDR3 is TGTGCCAGCAGGCGACAGGGCAACACCGGGGAGCTGTTTTTT.

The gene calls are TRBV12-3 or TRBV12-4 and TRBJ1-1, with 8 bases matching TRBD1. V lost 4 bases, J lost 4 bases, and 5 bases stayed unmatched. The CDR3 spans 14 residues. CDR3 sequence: CASSWGQAGTEAFF. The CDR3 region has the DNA TGTGCCAGCAGTTGGGGACAGGCGGGCACTGAAGCTTTCTTT.

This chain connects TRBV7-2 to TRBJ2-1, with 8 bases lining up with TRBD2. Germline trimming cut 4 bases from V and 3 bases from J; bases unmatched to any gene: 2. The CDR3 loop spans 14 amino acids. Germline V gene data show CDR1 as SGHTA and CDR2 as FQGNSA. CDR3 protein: CASSWGLDYNEQFF. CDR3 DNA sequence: TGTGCCAGCAGCTGGGGACTAGACTACAATGAGCAGTTCTTC.

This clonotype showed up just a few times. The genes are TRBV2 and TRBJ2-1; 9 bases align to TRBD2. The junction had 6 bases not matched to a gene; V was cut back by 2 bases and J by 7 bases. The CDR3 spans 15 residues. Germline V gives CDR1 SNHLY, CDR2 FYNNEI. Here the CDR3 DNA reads TGTGCCAGCAGTGAACAGCGGGGGGCGGCGAATGAGCAGTTCTTC. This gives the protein CASSEQRGAANEQFF.

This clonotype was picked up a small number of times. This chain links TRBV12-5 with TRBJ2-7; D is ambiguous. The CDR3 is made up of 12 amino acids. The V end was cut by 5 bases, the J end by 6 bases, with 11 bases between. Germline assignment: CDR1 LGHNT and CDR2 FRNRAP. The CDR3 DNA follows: TGTGCTAGTGGTCTACAACCCCGCGAGCAGTACTTC. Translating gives CASGLQPREQYF.

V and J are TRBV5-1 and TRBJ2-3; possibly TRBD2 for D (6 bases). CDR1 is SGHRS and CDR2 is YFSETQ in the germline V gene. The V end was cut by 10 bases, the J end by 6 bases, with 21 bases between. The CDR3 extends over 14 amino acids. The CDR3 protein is CASSGGGSSDTQYF. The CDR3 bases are TGCGCCTCATCCGGCGGAGGGTCATCGGATACGCAGTATTTT.

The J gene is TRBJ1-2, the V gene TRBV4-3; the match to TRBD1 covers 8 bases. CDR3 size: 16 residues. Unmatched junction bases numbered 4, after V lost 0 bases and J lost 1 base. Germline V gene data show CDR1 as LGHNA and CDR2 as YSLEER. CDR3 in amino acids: CASSQERDRNNYGYTF. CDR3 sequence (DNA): TGCGCCAGCAGCCAAGAAAGGGACAGGAATAACTATGGCTACACCTTC.

The CDR3 protein is CASSLSGGAVYEQYF. CDR3 nucleotide sequence: TGTGCCAGCAGTTTATCTGGGGGGGCGGTTTACGAGCAGTACTTC. The chain combines TRBV28 with TRBJ2-7, with a weak D call TRBD2 (7 bases). This CDR3 spans 15 amino acids. The V gene's germline CDR1 is MDHEN and CDR2 SYDVKM. Trimming removed 1 base at V and 4 bases at J, with 14 bases between. Based on the CDR3 plus reference TRBV28 and TRBJ2-7, the full variable domain is DVKVTQSSRYLVKRTGEKVFLECVQDMDHENMFWYRQDPGLGLRLIYFSYDVKMKEKGDIPEGYSVSREKKERFSLILESASTNQTSMYLCASSLSGGAVYEQYFGPGTRLTVT.

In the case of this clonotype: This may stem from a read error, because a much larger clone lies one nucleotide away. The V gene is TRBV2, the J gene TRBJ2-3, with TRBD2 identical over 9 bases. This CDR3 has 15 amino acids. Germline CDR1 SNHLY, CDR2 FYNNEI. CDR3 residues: CAISLAGQGTDTQYF. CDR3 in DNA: TGTGCCATCAGTCTAGCGGGGCAAGGCACAGATACGCAGTATTTT.

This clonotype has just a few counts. DNA for the CDR3: TGTGCCAGCAGCCAAGATTTGTCCGGTCGGAAGCAGTTCTTC. Protein sequence: CASSQDLSGRKQFF. This rearrangement joins TRBV4-2 to TRBJ2-1; the D is unclear. The germline V and J ends were trimmed by 0 bases and 11 bases, with 14 bases remaining between them. Germline-derived CDR1 and CDR2 are LGHNA and YNFKEQ. The CDR3 runs to 14 residues.

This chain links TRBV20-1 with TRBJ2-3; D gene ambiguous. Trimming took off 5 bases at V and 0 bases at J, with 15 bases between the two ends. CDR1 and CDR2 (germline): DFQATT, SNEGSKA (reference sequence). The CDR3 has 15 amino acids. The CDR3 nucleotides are TGCAGTGCTTGGCCCAGGTATTCTAGCACAGATACGCAGTATTTT. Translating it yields CSAWPRYSSTDTQYF.

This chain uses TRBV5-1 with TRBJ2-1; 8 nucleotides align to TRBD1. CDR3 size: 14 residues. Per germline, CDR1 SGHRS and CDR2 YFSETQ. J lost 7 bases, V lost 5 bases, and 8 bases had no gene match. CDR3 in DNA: TGCGCCAGCAGTTTCACAGGGGGACAGAATGAGCAGTTCTTC. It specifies CASSFTGGQNEQFF.

CDR3 in DNA: TGTGCCAGCAGTTTATACGGCGCCAAAAACATTCAGTACTTC. Protein product: CASSLYGAKNIQYF. V usage is TRBV12-3 or TRBV12-4 and J usage is TRBJ2-4; no definite D call. The V gene lost 2 bases and the J gene lost 1 base, with 6 bases spanning the gap. This CDR3 contains 14 residues.

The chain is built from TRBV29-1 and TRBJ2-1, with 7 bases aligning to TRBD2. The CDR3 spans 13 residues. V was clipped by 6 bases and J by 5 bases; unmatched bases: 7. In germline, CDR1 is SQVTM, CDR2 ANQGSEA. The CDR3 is CSVRLARNNEQFF. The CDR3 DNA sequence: TGCAGCGTACGACTAGCTCGGAACAATGAGCAGTTCTTC.

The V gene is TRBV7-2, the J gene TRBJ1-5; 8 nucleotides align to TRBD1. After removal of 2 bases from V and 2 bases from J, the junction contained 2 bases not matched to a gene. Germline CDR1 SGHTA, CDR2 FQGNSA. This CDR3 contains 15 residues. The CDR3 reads CASSLRGQGNQPQHF. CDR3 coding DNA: TGTGCCAGCAGCTTACGGGGACAGGGCAATCAGCCCCAGCATTTT.

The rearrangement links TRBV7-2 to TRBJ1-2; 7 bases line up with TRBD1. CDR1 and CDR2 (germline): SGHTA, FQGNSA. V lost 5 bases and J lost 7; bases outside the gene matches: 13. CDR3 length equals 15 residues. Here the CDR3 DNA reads TGTGCCAGCAGCCCGCTATCGACAGGGCTCAGTGGCTACACCTTC. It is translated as CASSPLSTGLSGYTF.

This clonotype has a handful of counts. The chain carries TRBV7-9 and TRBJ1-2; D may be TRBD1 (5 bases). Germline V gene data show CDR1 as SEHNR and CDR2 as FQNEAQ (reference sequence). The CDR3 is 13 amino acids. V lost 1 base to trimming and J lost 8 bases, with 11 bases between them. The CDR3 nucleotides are TGTGCCAGCAGCTTAGTGGAGGGGAGCGGCTACACCTTC. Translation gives CASSLVEGSGYTF.

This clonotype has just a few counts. The CDR3 is CASSPGWGINQPQHF. The CDR3, as DNA: TGTGCCAGCAGCCCAGGTTGGGGGATCAATCAGCCCCAGCATTTT. This sequence joins TRBV5-6 and TRBJ1-5, with D perhaps TRBD1 (5 bases). This CDR3 has 15 amino acids. The germline gives CDR1 SGHDT, CDR2 YYEEEE. Trimming removed 4 bases at V and 3 bases at J, with 14 bases between. The full variable domain, rest sourced from reference TRBV5-6 and TRBJ1-5, is DAGVTQSPTHLIKTRGQQVTLRCSPKSGHDTVSWYQQALGQGPQFIFQYYEEEERQRGNFPDRFSGHQFPNYSSELNVNALLLGDSALYLCASSPGWGINQPQHFGDGTRLSIL.

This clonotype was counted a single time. The CDR3 loop is CASSPEPGTGAEQYF. CDR3 bases: TGTGCCAGCAGCCCAGAGCCCGGGACAGGGGCCGAGCAGTACTTC. This sequence joins TRBV7-2 and TRBJ2-7; 10 nucleotides match TRBD1. V gave up 5 bases and J gave up 6 bases; unmatched junction bases: 10. Germline V gene lookup returns CDR1 SGHTA and CDR2 FQGNSA. The CDR3 has 15 amino acids.

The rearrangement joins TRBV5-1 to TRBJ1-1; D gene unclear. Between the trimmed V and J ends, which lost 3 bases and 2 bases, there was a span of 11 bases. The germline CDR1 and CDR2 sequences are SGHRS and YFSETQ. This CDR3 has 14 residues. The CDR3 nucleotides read TGCGCCAGCAGCTCATGGACCGGTAACACTGAAGCTTTCTTT. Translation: CASSSWTGNTEAFF.

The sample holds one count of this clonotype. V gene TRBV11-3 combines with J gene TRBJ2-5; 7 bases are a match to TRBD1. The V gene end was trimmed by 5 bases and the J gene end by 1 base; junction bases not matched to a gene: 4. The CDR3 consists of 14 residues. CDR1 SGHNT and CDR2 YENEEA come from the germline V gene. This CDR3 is CASSQSGGQETQYF. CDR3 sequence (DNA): TGTGCCAGCAGCCAATCAGGGGGCCAAGAGACCCAGTACTTC.

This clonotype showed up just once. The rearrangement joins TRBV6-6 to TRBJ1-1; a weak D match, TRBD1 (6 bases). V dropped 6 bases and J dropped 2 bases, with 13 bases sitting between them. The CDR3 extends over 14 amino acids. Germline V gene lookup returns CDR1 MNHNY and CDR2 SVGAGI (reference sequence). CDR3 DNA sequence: TGTGCCAGCAGAAATCCAGGGGCCAACACTGAAGCTTTCTTT. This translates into CASRNPGANTEAFF.

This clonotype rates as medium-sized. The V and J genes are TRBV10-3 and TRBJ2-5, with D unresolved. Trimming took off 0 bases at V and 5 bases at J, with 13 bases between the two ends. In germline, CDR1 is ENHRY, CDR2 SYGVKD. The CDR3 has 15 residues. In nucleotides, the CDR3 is TGTGCCATCAGTGAGTCCACCCCCGGACGGGAGACCCAGTACTTC. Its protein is CAISESTPGRETQYF.

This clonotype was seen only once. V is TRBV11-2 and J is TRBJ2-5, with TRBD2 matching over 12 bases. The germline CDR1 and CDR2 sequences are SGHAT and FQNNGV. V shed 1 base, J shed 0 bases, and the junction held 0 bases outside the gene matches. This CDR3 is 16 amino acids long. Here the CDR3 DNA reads TGTGCCAGCAGCTTAGGGACTAGCGGGGACCAAGAGACCCAGTACTTC. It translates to CASSLGTSGDQETQYF.

CDR3 sequence: CSAQQGIGIQPQHF. CDR3 DNA: TGCAGTGCTCAGCAGGGGATAGGGATTCAGCCCCAGCATTTT. This chain joins TRBV20-1 and TRBJ1-5; tentative D call: TRBD1 (6 bases). Trimming left V 5 bases short and J 6 bases short, with 17 bases between. Germline V CDR1 and CDR2: DFQATT, SNEGSKA (reference sequence). The CDR3 sequence is 14 residues long.